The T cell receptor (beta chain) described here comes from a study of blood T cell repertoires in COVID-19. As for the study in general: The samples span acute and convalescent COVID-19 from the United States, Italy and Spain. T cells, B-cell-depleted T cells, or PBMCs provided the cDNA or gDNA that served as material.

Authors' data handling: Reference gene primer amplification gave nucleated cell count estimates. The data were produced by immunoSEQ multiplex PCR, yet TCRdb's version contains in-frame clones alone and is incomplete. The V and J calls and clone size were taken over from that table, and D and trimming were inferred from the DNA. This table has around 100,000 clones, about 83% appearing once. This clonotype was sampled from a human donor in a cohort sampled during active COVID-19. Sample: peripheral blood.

CDR3 in DNA: TGTGCCAGCAGCTTGAAAACAGGAGGGTCGCATCAGCCCCAGCATTTT. Translated, it gives CASSLKTGGSHQPQHF. The rearrangement links TRBV5-6 to TRBJ1-5, with D possibly TRBD1 on 5 matching bases. CDR1 and CDR2 (germline): SGHDT, YYEEEE. With 1 base removed from V and 5 bases from J, the gap between germline ends came to 16 bases. The CDR3 consists of 16 residues.